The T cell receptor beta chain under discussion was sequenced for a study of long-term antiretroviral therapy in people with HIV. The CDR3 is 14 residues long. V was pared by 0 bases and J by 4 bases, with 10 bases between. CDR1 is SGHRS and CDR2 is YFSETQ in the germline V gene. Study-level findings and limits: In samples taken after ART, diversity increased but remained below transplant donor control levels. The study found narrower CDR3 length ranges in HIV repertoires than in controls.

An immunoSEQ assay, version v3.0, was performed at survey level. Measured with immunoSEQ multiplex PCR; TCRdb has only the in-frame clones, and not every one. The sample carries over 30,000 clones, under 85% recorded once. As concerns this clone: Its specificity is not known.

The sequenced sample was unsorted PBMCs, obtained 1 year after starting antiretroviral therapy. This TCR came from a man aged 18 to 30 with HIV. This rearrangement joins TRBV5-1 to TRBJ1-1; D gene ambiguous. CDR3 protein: CASSLAGPSTEAFF. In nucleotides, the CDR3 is TGCGCCAGCAGCTTGGCCGGTCCGAGCACTGAAGCTTTCTTT.